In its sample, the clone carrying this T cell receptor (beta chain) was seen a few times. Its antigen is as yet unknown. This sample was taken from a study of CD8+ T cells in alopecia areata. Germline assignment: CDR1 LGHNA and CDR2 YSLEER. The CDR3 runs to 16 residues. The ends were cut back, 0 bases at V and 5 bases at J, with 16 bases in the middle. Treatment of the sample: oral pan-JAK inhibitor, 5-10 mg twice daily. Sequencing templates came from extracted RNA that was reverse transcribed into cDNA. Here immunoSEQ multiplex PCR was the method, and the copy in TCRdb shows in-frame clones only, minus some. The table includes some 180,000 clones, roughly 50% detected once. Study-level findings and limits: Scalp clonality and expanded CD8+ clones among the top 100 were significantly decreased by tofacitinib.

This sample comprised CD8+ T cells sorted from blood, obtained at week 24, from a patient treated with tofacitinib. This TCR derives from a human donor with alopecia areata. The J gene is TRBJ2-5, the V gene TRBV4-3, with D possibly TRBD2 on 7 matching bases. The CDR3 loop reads CASSQDREGVGETQYF. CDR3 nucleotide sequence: TGCGCCAGCAGCCAAGACAGGGAGGGGGTCGGTGAGACCCAGTACTTC.